This TCR beta chain was recovered during a study of shared clonotypes between healthy human individuals. Study at large: Three CD4 naive, three CD4 memory, two CD8 naive and one CD8 memory plate were used per donor.

CD45RO-negative, CCR7-positively selected cells formed the naive CD8 fraction, excluding terminally differentiated effector memory CD45RA+ cells. The donor cohort consisted entirely of Caucasian adults residing in Nashville, Tennessee. Repertoires were generated with immunoSEQ multiplex PCR, while TCRdb's copy carries only in-frame clones and drops some. Among around 600,000 clones, 90% to 95% were seen once, and the ten largest hold 0.11%. CDR1 is DFQATT and CDR2 is SNEGSKA in the germline V gene (reference sequence). V dropped 4 bases and J dropped 11 bases, with 14 bases sitting between them. This CDR3 region has 11 residues.

The rearrangement links TRBV20-1 to TRBJ2-5, with D hard to call. This clonotype originated in a woman younger than 45 in good health. Input material: naive CD8+ T cells sorted from blood. CDR3 sequence: CSAIQTGEQYF. DNA of the CDR3: TGCAGTGCTATCCAAACGGGTGAGCAGTACTTC.